The 29 T cell receptor beta chains given below trace back to one sample, sequenced in a study of cytotoxic CD8 clonotypes in ibrutinib-treated CLL. Clones were read by immunoSEQ multiplex PCR, and TCRdb kept only the in-frame ones, dropping some. The top ten clones hold around 6.5% of a sample with 300,000 or so clones, under 70% of them seen once. This specimen was PBMCs, taken after 36 months of ibrutinib treatment. The receptor source for this set is a human donor with chronic lymphocytic leukemia.

The rearrangement links TRBV7-6 to TRBJ2-1; D is perhaps TRBD1 (6 bases). Germline values: CDR1 SGHVS, CDR2 FNYEAQ. Deletions cut 0 bases from V and 4 bases from J, with 10 bases between. The CDR3 has 15 residues. Written as DNA, the CDR3 is TGTGCCAGCAGCTTAGCGAGTGGACAGTACAATGAGCAGTTCTTC. Protein sequence: CASSLASGQYNEQFF.

The genes are TRBV14 and TRBJ1-1; D is possibly TRBD1 (5 bases). The V and J ends lost 4 bases and 5 bases respectively, with 20 bases between them. Germline V gene data show CDR1 as SGHDN and CDR2 as FVKESK. This CDR3 region has 16 residues. The CDR3 sequence is CASSPRRPRGETEAFF. The CDR3 DNA sequence: TGTGCCAGCAGCCCAAGACGGCCCCGGGGGGAAACTGAAGCTTTCTTT.

The rearrangement links TRBV11-2 to TRBJ1-2; 7 positions agree with TRBD1. V lost 1 base to trimming and J lost 3 bases; unmatched junction nucleotides: 11. This CDR3 spans 17 amino acids. Per the germline V gene, CDR1 is SGHAT and CDR2 is FQNNGV. This CDR3 is CASSLVVTGLGDYGYTF. The CDR3 DNA reads TGTGCCAGCAGCTTAGTAGTGACAGGGTTAGGAGACTATGGCTACACCTTC.

The V call is TRBV29-1, the J call TRBJ2-4, with D tentatively TRBD1 (5 bases). CDR1 is SQVTM and CDR2 is ANQGSEA in the germline V gene. V was shortened by 7 bases and J by 10 bases, with 17 bases between the two germline ends. CDR3 length equals 12 residues. CDR3 nucleotide sequence: TGCAGCGCTCCCGGCGTCGCAGGGATTCAGTACTTC. Its protein product is CSAPGVAGIQYF. Together with reference TRBV29-1 and TRBJ2-4, the CDR3 gives the full variable domain: SAVISQKPSRDICQRGTSLTIQCQVDSQVTMMFWYRQQPGQSLTLIATANQGSEATYESGFVIDKFPISRPNLTFSTLTVSNMSPEDSSIYLCSAPGVAGIQYFGAGTRLSVL.

This clone was seen repeatedly, ten times or more. The chain couples TRBV5-1 to TRBJ2-3; D may be TRBD1 or TRBD2 (5 bases each). CDR1 and CDR2 from the germline V gene are SGHRS and YFSETQ. Trimming pared 4 bases from V and 4 bases from J, leaving 13 bases between. CDR3 length equals 14 residues. CDR3 DNA sequence: TGCGCCAGCAGCCCCTGGGTGGGGGCAGATACGCAGTATTTT. It encodes CASSPWVGADTQYF.

This chain links TRBV28 with TRBJ2-7; D may be TRBD1 or TRBD2 (5 bases each). The length of the CDR3 is 11 residues. Germline lookup yields CDR1 MDHEN and CDR2 SYDVKM. V was pared by 10 bases and J by 3 bases, with 10 bases between. DNA of the CDR3: TGTGCCACGGGACCTATCTACGAGCAGTACTTC. This codes for CATGPIYEQYF.

The chain is built from TRBV7-6 and TRBJ2-1; D tentatively fits TRBD1 or TRBD2 (5 bases each). V was shortened by 3 bases and J by 9 bases, with 9 bases between the two germline ends. Germline V lookup: CDR1 SGHVS, CDR2 FNYEAQ. The CDR3 runs 12 residues. This chain's CDR3 is CASSFRDGEQFF. The CDR3 region has the DNA TGTGCCAGCAGCTTCCGGGACGGTGAGCAGTTCTTC.

The V call is TRBV6-6, the J call TRBJ1-5; D gene uncertain. V was shortened by 5 bases and J by 7 bases, with 9 bases between the two germline ends. The CDR3 runs to 12 residues. The V gene's germline CDR1 is MNHNY and CDR2 SVGAGI (reference sequence). This chain's CDR3 is CASSPPGQPQHF. CDR3 bases: TGTGCCAGCAGTCCTCCGGGGCAGCCCCAGCATTTT.

The rearrangement uses TRBV7-2 and TRBJ1-2; TRBD1 might be the D (5 bases). CDR1 is SGHTA and CDR2 is FQGNSA in the germline V gene. V lost 0 bases to trimming and J lost 5 bases, with 19 bases between them. CDR3 length: 17 residues. The CDR3 coding sequence is TGTGCCAGCAGCTTAGCCCCCATCAGGGATGTGGCGTATGGCTACACCTTC. Translating gives CASSLAPIRDVAYGYTF.

The V call is TRBV7-6, the J call TRBJ2-1; D is unclear. The CDR3 runs to 15 residues. Germline V gene lookup returns CDR1 SGHVS and CDR2 FNYEAQ. Trimming cost V 1 base and J 7 bases, with 14 bases left between them. The CDR3 region has the DNA TGTGCCAGCAGCTTAGATACTGCCGGTGGGAATGAGCAGTTCTTC. Translated, it gives CASSLDTAGGNEQFF.

V gene TRBV11-2 combines with J gene TRBJ2-7, with D uncertain. Per the germline V gene, CDR1 is SGHAT and CDR2 is FQNNGV. Trimming took 5 bases from V and 3 from J, leaving 20 bases between them. The CDR3 consists of 16 residues. DNA of the CDR3: TGTGCCAGCAGCAGGAGCCTCATTCTCCGTAGCTACGAGCAGTACTTC. Translated, it gives CASSRSLILRSYEQYF.

The V and J genes are TRBV5-1 and TRBJ1-5; tentatively, D is TRBD1 (5 bases). This CDR3 contains 14 residues. The V gene lost 0 bases and the J gene lost 6 bases, with 10 bases spanning the gap. Germline V gene lookup returns CDR1 SGHRS and CDR2 YFSETQ. CDR3 region: CASSLAQGSQPQHF. The CDR3 region has the DNA TGCGCCAGCAGCTTGGCCCAGGGCAGTCAGCCCCAGCATTTT. The full variable domain, in which reference TRBV5-1 and TRBJ1-5 provide the parts outside the CDR3, is KAGVTQTPRYLIKTRGQQVTLSCSPISGHRSVSWYQQTPGQGLQFLFEYFSETQRNKGNFPGRFSGRQFSNSRSEMNVSTLELGDSALYLCASSLAQGSQPQHFGDGTRLSIL.

The chain has TRBV7-3 and TRBJ2-5; 7 bases line up with TRBD1. CDR1 and CDR2 (germline): SGHTA, FQGTGA. This CDR3 is built from 15 residues. J lost 6 bases, V lost 3 bases, and 10 bases had no gene match. In DNA, the CDR3 is TGTGCCAGCAGCTTGGGAACAGGGGTTGATAAGACCCAGTACTTC. Its translation is CASSLGTGVDKTQYF.

The V gene is TRBV5-5, the J gene TRBJ2-7; 8 bases match TRBD1. The V gene's germline CDR1 is SGHKS and CDR2 YYEKEE (reference sequence). The V and J ends lost 1 base and 6 bases, in that order; junction bases with no gene match: 6. This CDR3 is built from 14 residues. The CDR3 region is CASSLLAGGLEQYF. The CDR3 nucleotides read TGTGCCAGCAGCTTGTTGGCAGGGGGCCTCGAGCAGTACTTC.

V usage is TRBV9 and J usage is TRBJ2-1, with TRBD2 identical over 7 bases. In germline, CDR1 is SGDLS, CDR2 YYNGEE. The CDR3 consists of 20 residues. V gave up 0 bases and J gave up 0 bases; unmatched junction bases: 15. The CDR3 coding sequence is TGTGCCAGCAGCGTAGCCCACCTCCCCACTAGCGCAAGCTCCTACAATGAGCAGTTCTTC. Amino acids: CASSVAHLPTSASSYNEQFF.

The chain carries TRBV9 and TRBJ1-3; 7 bases align to TRBD1. Trimming cost V 2 bases and J 0 bases; bases outside gene matches: 11. CDR3 size: 18 residues. CDR1 is SGDLS and CDR2 is YYNGEE in the germline V gene. This CDR3 reads CASSVPGTARFSGNTIYF. CDR3 DNA sequence: TGTGCCAGCAGCGTCCCCGGGACAGCCCGCTTCTCTGGAAACACCATATATTTT.

This clone came up a few times. V and J are TRBV7-8 and TRBJ2-1; 9 positions agree with TRBD2. The V and J ends lost 5 bases and 6 bases, in that order; junction bases with no gene match: 8. Germline CDR1 and CDR2: SGHVS and FQNEAQ. This CDR3 has 15 residues. The CDR3 loop is CASSQNIAGVNEQFF. In DNA, the CDR3 is TGTGCCAGCAGCCAAAACATAGCGGGAGTCAATGAGCAGTTCTTC.

The chain couples TRBV7-8 to TRBJ2-2, with 9 bases that match TRBD1. V lost 1 base to trimming and J lost 8 bases; unmatched junction nucleotides: 8. The CDR3 consists of 16 residues. Germline loops: CDR1 SGHVS, CDR2 FQNEAQ. CDR3 loop: CASSLGAGTGFGELFF. CDR3 nucleotide sequence: TGTGCCAGCAGCTTAGGGGCCGGGACAGGGTTTGGGGAGCTGTTTTTT.

The chain is built from TRBV29-1 and TRBJ1-2, with 7 bases that match TRBD1. CDR1 is SQVTM and CDR2 is ANQGSEA in the germline V gene. CDR3 length: 13 amino acids. V shed 5 bases, J shed 5 bases, and the junction held 8 bases outside the gene matches. The CDR3 DNA reads TGCAGCGTTACGACAGGGCTGTGGTATGGCTACACCTTC. It translates to CSVTTGLWYGYTF. Filled out from reference TRBV29-1 and TRBJ1-2, the complete variable domain reads SAVISQKPSRDICQRGTSLTIQCQVDSQVTMMFWYRQQPGQSLTLIATANQGSEATYESGFVIDKFPISRPNLTFSTLTVSNMSPEDSSIYLCSVTTGLWYGYTFGSGTRLTVV.

The V gene is TRBV9, the J gene TRBJ2-1; D call uncertain. Trimming removed 4 bases at V and 4 bases at J, with 15 bases between. The CDR3 loop spans 15 amino acids. CDR1 and CDR2 from the germline V gene are SGDLS and YYNGEE. CDR3 sequence (DNA): TGTGCCAGCAGCCCCCGTTCCGGCCCATACAATGAGCAGTTCTTC. Translated: CASSPRSGPYNEQFF. The whole variable domain, filled in from reference TRBV9 and TRBJ2-1, reads DSGVTQTPKHLITATGQRVTLRCSPRSGDLSVYWYQQSLDQGLQFLIQYYNGEERAKGNILERFSAQQFPDLHSELNLSSLELGDSALYFCASSPRSGPYNEQFFGPGTRLTVL.

V is TRBV11-2 and J is TRBJ2-7, with D hard to call. There are 14 residues in the CDR3. Trimming removed 0 bases from V and 0 bases from J, with 6 bases in between. Germline V CDR1 and CDR2: SGHAT, FQNNGV. DNA for the CDR3: TGTGCCAGCAGCTTAGATTGGGCCTCCTACGAGCAGTACTTC. It yields the protein CASSLDWASYEQYF.

This rearrangement joins TRBV9 to TRBJ2-7, with TRBD2 matching over 7 bases. Germline V gene lookup returns CDR1 SGDLS and CDR2 YYNGEE. Trimming cost V 0 bases and J 3 bases; bases outside gene matches: 6. CDR3 length: 15 amino acids. CDR3 nucleotide sequence: TGTGCCAGCAGCGTAGCCCCGGGAGGCCTCTACGAGCAGTACTTC. It yields the protein CASSVAPGGLYEQYF.

This rearrangement joins TRBV2 to TRBJ2-3, with D unclear. This CDR3 comprises 13 residues. Germline values: CDR1 SNHLY, CDR2 FYNNEI. The V gene lost 3 bases and the J gene lost 3 bases, with 7 bases spanning the gap. The CDR3 DNA is TGTGCCAGCAGTGATGAAACGACAGATACGCAGTATTTT. Translated: CASSDETTDTQYF.

The rearrangement uses TRBV5-1 and TRBJ2-5, with TRBD1 as a possible D gene (6 bases). Deletions cut 3 bases from V and 4 bases from J, with 22 bases between. Germline V lookup: CDR1 SGHRS, CDR2 YFSETQ. This CDR3 contains 17 residues. CDR3 loop: CASSSLQKTGFGETQYF. CDR3 DNA: TGCGCCAGCAGCTCCCTTCAGAAAACAGGGTTCGGAGAGACCCAGTACTTC.

In this sample, this clone turned up a few times. This sequence joins TRBV23-1 and TRBJ2-5, with no clear D. TRBV23-1 falls under the ORF class, with uncertain function. The CDR3 spans 12 residues. Trimming shortened V by 10 bases and J by 0 bases, and 9 bases separated the two germline ends. CDR3 bases: TGCGCCAAGCTCTTGTACCAAGAGACCCAGTACTTC. Translated, it gives CAKLLYQETQYF.

This clone was found once. V and J are TRBV15 and TRBJ1-4, with D possibly being TRBD1 (5 bases). The germline gives CDR1 LNHNV, CDR2 YYDKDF (reference sequence). V gave up 3 bases and J gave up 8 bases, with 13 bases separating them. The CDR3 is 14 residues long. The CDR3 sequence is CATSRQLGHEKLFF. The CDR3, as DNA: TGTGCCACCAGCAGGCAACTCGGACACGAAAAACTGTTTTTT.

CDR3 coding DNA: TGTGCCAGCAGCTTAGTTCGTATCCCGCGGCAGCCCCAGCATTTT. It translates to CASSLVRIPRQPQHF. This chain connects TRBV7-8 to TRBJ1-5; D gene unclear. V was trimmed by 1 base and J by 7 bases, leaving 14 bases between them. CDR1 and CDR2 from the germline V gene are SGHVS and FQNEAQ. The CDR3 is made up of 15 amino acids.

This chain links TRBV4-1 with TRBJ2-4; D is ambiguous. This CDR3 has 13 amino acids. Trimming removed 2 bases from V and 14 bases from J, with 16 bases in between. The germline CDR1 and CDR2 sequences are MGHRA and YSYEKL. The CDR3 nucleotides are TGCGCCAGCAGCCAAAGGTTAAGGAATTTGGAGTACTTC. It codes for CASSQRLRNLEYF.

The genes are TRBV5-1 and TRBJ2-1, with a possible D match to TRBD2 (5 bases). The CDR3 sequence is 16 residues long. Germline values: CDR1 SGHRS, CDR2 YFSETQ. With 0 bases removed from V and 4 bases from J, the gap between germline ends came to 14 bases. CDR3 in DNA: TGCGCCAGCAGCTTGGCCGGTCAGCGGAAATACAATGAGCAGTTCTTC. Encoded protein: CASSLAGQRKYNEQFF.